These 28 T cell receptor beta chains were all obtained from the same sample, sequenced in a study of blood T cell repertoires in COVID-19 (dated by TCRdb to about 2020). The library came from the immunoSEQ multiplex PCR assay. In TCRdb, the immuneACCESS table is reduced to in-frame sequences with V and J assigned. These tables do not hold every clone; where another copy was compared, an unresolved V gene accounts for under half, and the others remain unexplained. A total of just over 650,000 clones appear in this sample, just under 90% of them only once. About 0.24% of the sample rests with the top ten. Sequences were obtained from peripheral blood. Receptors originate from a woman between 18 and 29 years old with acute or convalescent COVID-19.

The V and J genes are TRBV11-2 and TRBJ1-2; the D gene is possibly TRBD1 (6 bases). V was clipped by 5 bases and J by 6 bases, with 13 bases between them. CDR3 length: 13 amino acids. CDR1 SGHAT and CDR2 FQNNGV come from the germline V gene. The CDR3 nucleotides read TGTGCCAGCAGCATCCCCGGGACACATGGCTACACCTTC. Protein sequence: CASSIPGTHGYTF. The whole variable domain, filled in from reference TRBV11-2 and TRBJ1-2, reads EAGVAQSPRYKIIEKRQSVAFWCNPISGHATLYWYQQILGQGPKLLIQFQNNGVVDDSQLPKDRFSAERLKGVDSTLKIQPAKLEDSAVYLCASSIPGTHGYTFGSGTRLTVV.

The CDR3 nucleotides read TGTGCCAGCAGTTTCGGACTGACCTACGAGCAGTACTTC. Its protein product is CASSFGLTYEQYF. The V and J genes are TRBV12-3 or TRBV12-4 and TRBJ2-7; TRBD2 is a possible D gene (5 bases). The CDR3 has 13 residues. The V and J ends lost 3 bases and 2 bases respectively, with 8 bases between them.

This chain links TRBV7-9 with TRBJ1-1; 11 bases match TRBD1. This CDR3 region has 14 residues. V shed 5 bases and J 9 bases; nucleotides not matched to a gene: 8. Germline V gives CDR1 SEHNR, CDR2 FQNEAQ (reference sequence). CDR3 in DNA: TGTGCCAGCAGCGCGGGACAGGGGGGGCAGAAAGCTTTCTTT. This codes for CASSAGQGGQKAFF.

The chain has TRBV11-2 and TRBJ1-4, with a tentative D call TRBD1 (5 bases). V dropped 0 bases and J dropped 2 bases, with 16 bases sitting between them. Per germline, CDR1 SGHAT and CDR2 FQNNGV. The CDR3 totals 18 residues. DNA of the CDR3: TGTGCCAGCAGCTTAGAGGGAGGTCGGGGGTTTACTAATGAAAAACTGTTTTTT. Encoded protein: CASSLEGGRGFTNEKLFF.

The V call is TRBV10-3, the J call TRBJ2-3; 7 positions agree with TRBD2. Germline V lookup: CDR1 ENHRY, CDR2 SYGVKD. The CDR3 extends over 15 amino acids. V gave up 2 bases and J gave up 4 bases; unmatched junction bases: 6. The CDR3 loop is CAISEPGEGPDTQYF. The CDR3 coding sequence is TGTGCCATCAGTGAGCCCGGGGAGGGGCCAGATACGCAGTATTTT.

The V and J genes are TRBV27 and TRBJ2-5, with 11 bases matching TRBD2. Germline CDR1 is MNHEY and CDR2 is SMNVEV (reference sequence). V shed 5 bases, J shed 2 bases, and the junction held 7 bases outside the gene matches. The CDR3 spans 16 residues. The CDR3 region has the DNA TGTGCCAGCAGTAGGACTAGCGGGTATAATCAAGAGACCCAGTACTTC. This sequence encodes CASSRTSGYNQETQYF.

DNA of the CDR3: TGTGCCTGGAGTCCCCCCGGGACAGGCGGGACTGAAGCTTTCTTT. It translates to CAWSPPGTGGTEAFF. The genes are TRBV30 and TRBJ1-1; TRBD1 aligns across 8 bases. Germline CDR1 and CDR2: GTSNPN and SVGIG (reference sequence). V lost 2 bases, J lost 5 bases, and 10 bases stayed unmatched. CDR3 length equals 15 residues.

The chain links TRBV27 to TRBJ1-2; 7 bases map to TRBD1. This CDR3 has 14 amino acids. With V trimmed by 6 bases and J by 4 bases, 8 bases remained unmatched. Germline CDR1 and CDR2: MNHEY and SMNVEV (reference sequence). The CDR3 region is CASSKTGTVYGYTF. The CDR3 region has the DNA TGTGCCAGCAGCAAAACGGGGACAGTCTATGGCTACACCTTC.

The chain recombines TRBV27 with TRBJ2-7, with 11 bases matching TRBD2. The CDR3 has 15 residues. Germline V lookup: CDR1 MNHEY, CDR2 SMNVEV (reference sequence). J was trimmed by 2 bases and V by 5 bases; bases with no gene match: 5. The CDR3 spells CASSQTSGNTYEQYF. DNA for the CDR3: TGTGCCAGCAGTCAGACTAGCGGGAACACCTACGAGCAGTACTTC.

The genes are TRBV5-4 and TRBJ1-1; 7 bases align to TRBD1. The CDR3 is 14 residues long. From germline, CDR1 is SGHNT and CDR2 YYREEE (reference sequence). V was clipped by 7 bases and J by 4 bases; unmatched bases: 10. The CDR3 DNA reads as TGTGCCAGCTCCTTGAGCAGGGGGAGCACTGAAGCTTTCTTT. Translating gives CASSLSRGSTEAFF.

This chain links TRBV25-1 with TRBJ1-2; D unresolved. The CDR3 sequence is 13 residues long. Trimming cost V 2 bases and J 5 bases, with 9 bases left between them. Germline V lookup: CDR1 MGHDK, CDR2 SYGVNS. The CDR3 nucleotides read TGTGCCAGCAGTGAAGAGGTCGCTTATGGCTACACCTTC. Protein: CASSEEVAYGYTF.

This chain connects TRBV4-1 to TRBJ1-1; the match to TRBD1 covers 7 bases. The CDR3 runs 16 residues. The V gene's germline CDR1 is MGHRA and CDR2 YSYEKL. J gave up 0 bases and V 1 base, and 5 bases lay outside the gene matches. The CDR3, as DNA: TGCGCCAGCAGCCAAGGGACAGGTATTATGAACACTGAAGCTTTCTTT. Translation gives CASSQGTGIMNTEAFF.

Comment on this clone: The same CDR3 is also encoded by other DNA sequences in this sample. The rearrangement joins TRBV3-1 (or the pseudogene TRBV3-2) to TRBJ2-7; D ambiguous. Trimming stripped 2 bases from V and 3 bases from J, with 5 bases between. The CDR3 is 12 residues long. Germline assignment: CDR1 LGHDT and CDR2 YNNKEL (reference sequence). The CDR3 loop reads CASSQSRYEQYF. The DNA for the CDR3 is TGTGCCAGCAGCCAATCCCGCTACGAGCAGTACTTC.

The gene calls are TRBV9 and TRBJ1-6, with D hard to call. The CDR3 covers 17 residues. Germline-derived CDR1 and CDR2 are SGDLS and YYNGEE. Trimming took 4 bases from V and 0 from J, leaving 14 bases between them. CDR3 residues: CASSPHGSVSYNSPLHF. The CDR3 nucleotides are TGTGCCAGCAGCCCCCACGGGTCCGTCTCCTATAATTCACCCCTCCACTTT.

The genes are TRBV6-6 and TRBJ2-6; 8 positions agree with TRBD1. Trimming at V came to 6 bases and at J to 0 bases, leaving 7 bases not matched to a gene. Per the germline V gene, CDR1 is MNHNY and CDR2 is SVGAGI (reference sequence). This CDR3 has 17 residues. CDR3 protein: CASRRQGRGSGANVLTF. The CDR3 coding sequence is TGTGCCAGCAGACGACAGGGGAGAGGCTCTGGGGCCAACGTCCTGACTTTC.

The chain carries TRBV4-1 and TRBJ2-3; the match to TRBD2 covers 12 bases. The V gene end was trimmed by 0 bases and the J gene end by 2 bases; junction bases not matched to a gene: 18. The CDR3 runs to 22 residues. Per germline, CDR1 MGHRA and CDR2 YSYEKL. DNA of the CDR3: TGCGCCAGCAGCCAAGATGCGCCGTCTAGCGGGGGGGCGGTCCGTAACACAGATACGCAGTATTTT. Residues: CASSQDAPSSGGAVRNTDTQYF.

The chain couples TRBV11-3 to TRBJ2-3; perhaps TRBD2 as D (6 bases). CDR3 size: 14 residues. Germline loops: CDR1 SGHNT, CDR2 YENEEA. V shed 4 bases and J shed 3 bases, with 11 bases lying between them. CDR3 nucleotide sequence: TGTGCCAGCAGCTCCGCAGGGACTACAGATACGCAGTATTTT. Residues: CASSSAGTTDTQYF.

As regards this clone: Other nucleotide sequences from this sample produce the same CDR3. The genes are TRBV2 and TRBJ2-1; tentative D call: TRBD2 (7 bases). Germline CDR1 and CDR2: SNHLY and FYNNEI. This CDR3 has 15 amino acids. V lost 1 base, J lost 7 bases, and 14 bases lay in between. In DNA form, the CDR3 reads TGTGCCAGCAGTGAAGGTGCGGGGGCCGGGAATGAGCAGTTCTTC. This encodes CASSEGAGAGNEQFF.

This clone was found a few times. CDR3 loop: CASSQEGGSGSYEQYF. CDR3 in DNA: TGTGCCAGCAGCCAAGAGGGGGGGTCGGGCTCCTACGAGCAGTACTTC. The chain links TRBV4-2 to TRBJ2-7, with 7 nucleotides matching TRBD2. V shed 0 bases and J 0 bases; nucleotides not matched to a gene: 5. This CDR3 spans 16 amino acids. The germline CDR1 and CDR2 sequences are LGHNA and YNFKEQ.

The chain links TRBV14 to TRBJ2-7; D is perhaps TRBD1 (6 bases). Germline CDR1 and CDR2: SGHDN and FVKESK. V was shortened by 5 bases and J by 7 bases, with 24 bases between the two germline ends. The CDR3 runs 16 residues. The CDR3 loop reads CASSAFTGHLPGEQYF. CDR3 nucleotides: TGTGCCAGCAGCGCTTTTACGGGACACCTCCCAGGAGAGCAGTACTTC.

The CDR3 region is CASSSEGSRQFNQPQHF. The CDR3 DNA reads TGCGCCAGCAGCTCGGAGGGGTCAAGGCAATTTAATCAGCCCCAGCATTTT. V gene TRBV5-1 combines with J gene TRBJ1-5, with D possibly TRBD1 on 5 matching bases. Looked up from germline, CDR1 is SGHRS and CDR2 is YFSETQ. The CDR3 is 17 residues long. Trimming removed 3 bases at V and 4 bases at J, with 20 bases between.

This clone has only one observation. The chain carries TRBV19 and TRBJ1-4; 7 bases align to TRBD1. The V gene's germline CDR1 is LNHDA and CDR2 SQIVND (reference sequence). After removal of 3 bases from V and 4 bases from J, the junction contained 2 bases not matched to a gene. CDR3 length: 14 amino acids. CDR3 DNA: TGTGCCAGTAGTATTCGGGACAGTAATGAAAAACTGTTTTTT. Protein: CASSIRDSNEKLFF. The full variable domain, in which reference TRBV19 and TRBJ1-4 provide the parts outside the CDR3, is DGGITQSPKYLFRKEGQNVTLSCEQNLNHDAMYWYRQDPGQGLRLIYYSQIVNDFQKGDIAEGYSVSREKKESFPLTVTSAQKNPTAFYLCASSIRDSNEKLFFGSGTQLSVL.

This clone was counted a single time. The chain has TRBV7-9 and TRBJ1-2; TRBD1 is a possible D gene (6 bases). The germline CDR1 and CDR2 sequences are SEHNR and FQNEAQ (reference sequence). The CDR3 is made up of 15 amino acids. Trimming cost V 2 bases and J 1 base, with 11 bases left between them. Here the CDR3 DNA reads TGTGCCAGCAGCTTAAAACCAGGGGATAACTATGGCTACACCTTC. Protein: CASSLKPGDNYGYTF.

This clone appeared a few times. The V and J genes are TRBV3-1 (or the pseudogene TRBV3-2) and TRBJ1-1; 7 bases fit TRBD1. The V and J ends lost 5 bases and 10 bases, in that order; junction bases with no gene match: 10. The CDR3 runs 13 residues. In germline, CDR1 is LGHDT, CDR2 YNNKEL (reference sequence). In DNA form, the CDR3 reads TGTGCCAGCAGCACACGCTTACAGGGGATAGCTTTCTTT. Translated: CASSTRLQGIAFF.

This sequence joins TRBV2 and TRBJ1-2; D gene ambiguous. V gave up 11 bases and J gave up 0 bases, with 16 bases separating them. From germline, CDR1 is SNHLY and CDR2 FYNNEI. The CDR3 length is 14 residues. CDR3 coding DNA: TGTGCCGTCGGGGAGACTACAGCTAACTATGGCTACACCTTC. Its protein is CAVGETTANYGYTF. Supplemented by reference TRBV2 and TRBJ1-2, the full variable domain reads EPEVTQTPSHQVTQMGQEVILRCVPISNHLYFYWYRQILGQKVEFLVSFYNNEISEKSEIFDDQFSVERPDGSNFTLKIRSTKLEDSAMYFCAVGETTANYGYTFGSGTRLTVV.

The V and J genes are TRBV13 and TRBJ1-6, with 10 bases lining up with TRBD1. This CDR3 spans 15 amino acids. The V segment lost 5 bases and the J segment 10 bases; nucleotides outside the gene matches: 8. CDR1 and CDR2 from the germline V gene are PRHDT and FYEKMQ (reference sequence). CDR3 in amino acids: CASSPRDRGRSPLHF. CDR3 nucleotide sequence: TGTGCCAGCAGCCCAAGGGACAGGGGAAGATCACCCCTCCACTTT.

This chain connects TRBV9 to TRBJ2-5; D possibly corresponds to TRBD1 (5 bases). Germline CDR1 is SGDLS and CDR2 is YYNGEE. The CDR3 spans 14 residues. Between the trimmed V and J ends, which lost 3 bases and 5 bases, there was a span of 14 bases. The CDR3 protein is CASSGTGQGETQYF. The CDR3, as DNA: TGTGCCAGCAGCGGAACAGGACAAGGGGAGACCCAGTACTTC.

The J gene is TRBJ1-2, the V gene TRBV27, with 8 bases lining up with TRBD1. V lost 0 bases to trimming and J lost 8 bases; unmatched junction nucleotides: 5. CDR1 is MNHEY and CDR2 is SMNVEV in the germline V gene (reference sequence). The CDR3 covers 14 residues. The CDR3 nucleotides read TGTGCCAGCAGTTTATCAGCAGGGGGCGGCGGCTACACCTTC. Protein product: CASSLSAGGGGYTF.